This TCR beta chain is drawn from a study of blood T cell repertoires in COVID-19. The CDR3 is 15 amino acids. Germline assignment: CDR1 LGHNT and CDR2 FRNRAP. V lost 1 base and J lost 5; bases outside the gene matches: 4. Original processing methods: Reference gene primer amplification gave estimated nucleated cell counts. Sequencing was performed with immunoSEQ multiplex PCR; in TCRdb, only in-frame clones are kept and a portion is missing. The DNA gave D and trimming, while V, J and clone size come from that table. The table includes 54,000 or so clones, around 86% detected once. The sequence derives from a woman aged 55-75 years with acute or convalescent COVID-19. The specimen was peripheral blood. The chain joins TRBV12-5 to TRBJ2-3; 9 positions agree with TRBD2. The CDR3, as DNA: TGTGCTAGTGGTTTGGGGCTAGCGGGGAGAGATACGCAGTATTTT. It is translated as CASGLGLAGRDTQYF.